Sequencing of this T cell receptor (beta chain) was carried out in a study of blood T cell repertoires in COVID-19. Study-level background: Whether acute or convalescent, the COVID-19 samples came from the United States, Italy and Spain.

CDR1 is KGHSH, CDR2 LQKENI, per germline. CDR3 length: 14 residues. With 6 bases removed from V and 0 bases from J, the gap between germline ends came to 10 bases. As originally analysed: How many nucleated cells were present was estimated from reference gene primer amplification. Clones were sequenced by immunoSEQ multiplex PCR, and TCRdb holds only the in-frame ones, with some missing. V and J calls and clone size are as listed in that table; D and trimming were resolved from the DNA. Of tens of thousands of clones listed, more than 75% are singletons. A single count supports this clone. The sample consisted of peripheral blood. This TCR was recovered from a human donor in a cohort sampled during active COVID-19. The chain employs TRBV18 and TRBJ2-3; D gene unclear. CDR3 DNA: TGTGCCAGCTCCAACATAGCTAGCACAGATACGCAGTATTTT. Residues: CASSNIASTDTQYF.